A single sample is the source of the 3 T cell receptor beta chains below, sequenced in a study of T cells in Graves' hyperthyroidism and ophthalmopathy. Regions amplified from RNA transcripts were the TCR beta CDR3 regions. Using the HTBI primer set, a first-round RT-PCR was run on the TCR CDR3. Via MiXCR, TCRdb re-called the multiplex PCR reads, giving one row per CDR3 protein. Among around 600,000 distinct CDR3 sequences listed, 16% were seen once. The sample taken for sequencing was blood. The receptors shown here come from a woman aged 40 to 50 with Graves' ophthalmopathy.

This clonotype has only a few counts. The CDR3 sequence: CASSRTGRGGANVLTF. Written as DNA, the CDR3 is TGTGCCAGCAGCCGGACAGGGAGAGGTGGGGCCAACGTCCTGACTTTC. The chain links TRBV5-4 to TRBJ2-6, with 8 bases lining up with TRBD1. Unmatched junction bases numbered 6, after V lost 4 bases and J lost 3 bases. The CDR3 is 16 residues long. Germline CDR1 is SGHNT and CDR2 is YYREEE (reference sequence).

About this clonotype itself: Since a much larger clone is just one base distant, this may be a read error. V usage is TRBV13 and J usage is TRBJ2-7; D possibly uses TRBD1 or TRBD2 (5 bases each). The better agreement between TRBJ2-1 and the DNA end casts doubt on the J call. Germline CDR1 and CDR2: PRHDT and FYEKMQ (reference sequence). The CDR3 length is 14 residues. The CDR3 DNA reads as TGTGCCAGCAGCTTAGTTACGGGGACCTACGAGCAGTTCTTC. Its protein is CASSLVTGTYEQFF.

This clonotype was seen at least ten times. Here the CDR3 reads CSAPGRESGTTDTQYF. Written as DNA, the CDR3 is TGCAGTGCCCCGGGCAGGGAAAGTGGGACCACAGATACGCAGTATTTT. The rearrangement links TRBV20-1 to TRBJ2-3; D could derive from TRBD1 or TRBD2 (5 bases each). Germline V CDR1 and CDR2: DFQATT, SNEGSKA (reference sequence). This CDR3 has 16 residues. V shed 6 bases and J shed 2 bases, with 21 bases lying between them.